A selection of T cell receptor beta chains follows, all from one sample in a study of CXCR3-negative and CXCR3-positive naive CD8 T cells. TCRdb re-called the 5' RACE reads and gives one entry per CDR3 protein, without DNA. The table for this sample gives roughly 89,000 distinct CDR3 sequences. The sequenced sample consisted of naive CXCR3- CD8+ T cells from blood. These receptor sequences come from a human donor in good health. Some clones in this sample may be carry-over from other donors' samples. Both conserved end residues are part of each CDR3.

j_gene	v_gene	CDR3aa
TRBJ1-6	TRBV6-6	CASSFEGAGSPLHF
TRBJ2-7	TRBV4-2	CASSNSRFGAGYEQYF
TRBJ2-7	TRBV28	CASSLQSGQKYYEQYF
TRBJ1-2	TRBV10-3	CAISPGAPFGYGYTF
TRBJ2-7	TRBV2	CASKWYSSGDYEQYF
TRBJ2-7	TRBV10-3	CAISESMDPYEQYF
TRBJ1-1	TRBV11-3	CASSLARRGAEAFF
TRBJ1-2	TRBV7-6	CASSLQSGDLGPYGYTF
TRBJ1-5	TRBV23-1	CASSQCRTEARNQPQHF
TRBJ2-7	TRBV20-1	CSARDPSAISYEQYF
TRBJ1-2	TRBV7-8	CASSLEGQGINYGYTF
TRBJ2-1	TRBV12-3/TRBV12-4	CASSPLPGGYNEQFF
TRBJ2-7	TRBV2	CASSEAGGSYEQYF
TRBJ2-3	TRBV29-1	CSVEGTKGIDTQYF
TRBJ2-7	TRBV20-1	CSASPPRDSYEQYF
TRBJ2-1	TRBV29-1	CSVGGRGAYNEQFF
TRBJ2-1	TRBV4-3	CASSQGGQRGVRFF
TRBJ1-5	TRBV5-5	CASSTGRGDQPQHF
TRBJ2-1	TRBV23-1	CASSQSIRGHSYNEQFF
TRBJ2-3	TRBV5-1	CASSWGNRGTDTQYF
TRBJ1-2	TRBV5-6	CASTGEDYGYTF
TRBJ2-5	TRBV5-4	CASSGGLAGETQYF
TRBJ1-4	TRBV15	CATEPEGSGEKLFF
TRBJ1-2	TRBV4-1	CASSHLGGGGGYTF
TRBJ2-2	TRBV29-1	CSVGGGQGAGELFF
TRBJ2-7	TRBV20-1	CSASSSAGFPYEQYF
TRBJ2-5	TRBV14	CASSQRRTLQETQYF
TRBJ1-2	TRBV5-1	CASRQGTERSYGYTF
TRBJ2-1	TRBV28	CASSLFDRDGYNEQFF
TRBJ2-5	TRBV7-3	CASSSSPLLETQYF
TRBJ1-2	TRBV6-2/TRBV6-3	CASSPGTWYDGYTF
TRBJ2-5	TRBV6-5	CASSYSGTSAKETQYF
TRBJ1-2	TRBV29-1	CSVVHRDYGYTF
TRBJ2-5	TRBV6-5	CASSYLAGGIQETQYF
TRBJ2-5	TRBV6-2/TRBV6-3	CASSPGVGTQYF
TRBJ2-7	TRBV5-6	CASSPQGSLEQYF
TRBJ2-7	TRBV19	CASSGGTQLEQYF
TRBJ2-3	TRBV20-1	CSARDHPGFTDTQYF
TRBJ2-1	TRBV12-3/TRBV12-4	CASSLSPATYNEQFF
TRBJ1-5	TRBV5-6	CASSFYDQPQHF
TRBJ2-1	TRBV14	CASSQGSLRQPEQFF